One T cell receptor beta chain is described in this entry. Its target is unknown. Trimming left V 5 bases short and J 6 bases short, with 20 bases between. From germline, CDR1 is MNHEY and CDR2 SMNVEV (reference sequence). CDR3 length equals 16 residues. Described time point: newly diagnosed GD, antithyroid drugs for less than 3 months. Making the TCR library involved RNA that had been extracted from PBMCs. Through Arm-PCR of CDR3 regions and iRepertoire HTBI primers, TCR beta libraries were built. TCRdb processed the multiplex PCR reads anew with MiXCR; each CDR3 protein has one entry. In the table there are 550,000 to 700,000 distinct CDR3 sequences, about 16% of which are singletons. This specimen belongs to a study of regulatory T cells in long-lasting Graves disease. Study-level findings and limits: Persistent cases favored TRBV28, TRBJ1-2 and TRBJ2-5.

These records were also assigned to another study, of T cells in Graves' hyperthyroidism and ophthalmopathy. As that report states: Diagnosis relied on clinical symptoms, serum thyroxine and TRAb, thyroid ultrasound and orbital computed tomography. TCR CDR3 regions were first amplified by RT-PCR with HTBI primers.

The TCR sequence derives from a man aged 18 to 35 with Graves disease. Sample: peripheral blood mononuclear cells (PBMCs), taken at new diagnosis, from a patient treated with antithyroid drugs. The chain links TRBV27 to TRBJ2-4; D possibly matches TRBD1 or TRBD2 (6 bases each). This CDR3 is CASSPGDAGVRNIQYF. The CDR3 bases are TGTGCCAGCAGTCCGGGGGATGCAGGGGTGAGAAACATTCAGTACTTC.